Described below is a single T cell receptor beta chain sequence and its context. Its antigen is not known. The authors ran a second PCR of roughly 6 to 11 cycles using a sample-barcoded 5' primer and a J-beta primer mix. One entry per CDR3 protein results from TCRdb running MiXCR on the 5' RACE reads. The sample has 600,000 to 900,000 distinct CDR3 sequences, more than 25% seen once. The data were taken from a study of blood T cells in healthy people across ages. Study findings and constraints: Significant beta diversity loss was already apparent by age roughly 40, declining roughly linearly.

The sample was also linked to a second study, of T cells of mothers and their children. That source reports: Over 9.5 million TCR beta CDR3 reads were obtained from each mother, and some 3.2 million from each child.

This sequence originates from a boy aged 5-17 years in good health. Sample: blood.

Here the CDR3 reads CASSFGRGRIGTQYF. The DNA of the CDR3 is TGTGCCAGCAGCTTTGGCAGGGGGCGCATCGGGACCCAGTACTTC. The V and J genes are TRBV7-7 and TRBJ2-5, with TRBD1 matching 8 bases. Per germline, CDR1 SSHAT and CDR2 FNYEAQ (reference sequence). This CDR3 has 15 residues. Trimming took 3 bases from V and 7 from J; bases not matched to a gene: 10.